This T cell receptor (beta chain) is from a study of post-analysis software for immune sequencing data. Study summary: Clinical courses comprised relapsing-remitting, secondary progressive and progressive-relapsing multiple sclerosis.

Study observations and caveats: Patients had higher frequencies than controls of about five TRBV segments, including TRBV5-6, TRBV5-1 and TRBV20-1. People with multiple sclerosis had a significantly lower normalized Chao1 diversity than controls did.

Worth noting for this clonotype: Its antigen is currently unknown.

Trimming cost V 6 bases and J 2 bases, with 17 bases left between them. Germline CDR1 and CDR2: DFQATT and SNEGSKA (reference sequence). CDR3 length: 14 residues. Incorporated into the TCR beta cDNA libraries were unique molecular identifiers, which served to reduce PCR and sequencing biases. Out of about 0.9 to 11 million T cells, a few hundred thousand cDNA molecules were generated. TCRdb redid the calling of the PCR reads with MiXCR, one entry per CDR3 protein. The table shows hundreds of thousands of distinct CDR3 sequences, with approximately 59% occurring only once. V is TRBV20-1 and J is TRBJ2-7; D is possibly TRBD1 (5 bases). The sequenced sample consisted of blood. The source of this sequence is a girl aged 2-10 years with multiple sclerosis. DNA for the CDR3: TGCAGTGCCCCCGACAGAGCGAGAGCCTACGAGCAGTACTTC. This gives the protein CSAPDRARAYEQYF.